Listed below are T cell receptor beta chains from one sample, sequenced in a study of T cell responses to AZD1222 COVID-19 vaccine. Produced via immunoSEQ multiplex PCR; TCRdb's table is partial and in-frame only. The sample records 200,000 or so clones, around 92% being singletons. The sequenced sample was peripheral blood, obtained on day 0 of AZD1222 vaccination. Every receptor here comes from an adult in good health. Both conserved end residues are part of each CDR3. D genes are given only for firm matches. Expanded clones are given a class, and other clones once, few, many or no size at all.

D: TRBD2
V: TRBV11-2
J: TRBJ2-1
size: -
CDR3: CASSPGVAGYNEQFF
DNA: TGTGCCAGCAGCCCCGGGGTAGCGGGTTACAATGAGCAGTTCTTC

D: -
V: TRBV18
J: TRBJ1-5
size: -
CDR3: CASSSWGNNQPQHF
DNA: TGTGCCAGCTCATCTTGGGGGAACAATCAGCCCCAGCATTTT

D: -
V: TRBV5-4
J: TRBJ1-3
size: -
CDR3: CASSLLDGGNTIYF
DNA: TGTGCCAGCAGCTTATTGGACGGAGGAAACACCATATATTTT

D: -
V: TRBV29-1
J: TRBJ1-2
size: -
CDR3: CSVELTGFYGYTF
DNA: TGCAGCGTTGAATTGACGGGGTTCTATGGCTACACCTTC

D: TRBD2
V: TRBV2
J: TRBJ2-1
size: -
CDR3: CASGRRGGYNEQFF
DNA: TGTGCCAGCGGGAGACGGGGGGGCTACAATGAGCAGTTCTTC

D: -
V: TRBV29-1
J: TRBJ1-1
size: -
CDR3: CSVEMRFLNTEAFF
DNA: TGCAGCGTTGAGATGCGCTTTTTGAACACTGAAGCTTTCTTT

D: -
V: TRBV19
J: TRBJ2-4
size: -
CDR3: CASKVPGVKNIQYF
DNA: TGTGCCAGTAAGGTACCGGGGGTCAAAAACATTCAGTACTTC

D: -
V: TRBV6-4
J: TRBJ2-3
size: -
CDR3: CASSPGRTDTQYF
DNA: TGTGCCAGCAGTCCGGGACGCACAGATACGCAGTATTTT

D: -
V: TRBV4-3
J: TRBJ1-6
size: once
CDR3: CASSQEGGAQNSPLHF
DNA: TGCGCCAGCAGCCAAGAAGGGGGGGCTCAGAATTCACCCCTCCACTTT

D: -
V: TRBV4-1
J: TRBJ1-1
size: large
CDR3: CASSLSVGSNTEAFF
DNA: TGCGCCAGCAGCCTTTCAGTGGGTTCGAACACTGAAGCTTTCTTT

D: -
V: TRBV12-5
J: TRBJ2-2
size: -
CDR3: CASGLSPNGELFF
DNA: TGTGCTAGTGGTTTGTCCCCTAACGGGGAGCTGTTTTTT

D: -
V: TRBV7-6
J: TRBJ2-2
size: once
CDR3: CASSKSGAPTGELFF
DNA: TGTGCCAGCAGCAAGTCCGGGGCCCCCACCGGGGAGCTGTTTTTT

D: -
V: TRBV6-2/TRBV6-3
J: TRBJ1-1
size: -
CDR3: CASSLDRPNTEAFF
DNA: TGTGCCAGCAGTCTTGACAGGCCAAACACTGAAGCTTTCTTT

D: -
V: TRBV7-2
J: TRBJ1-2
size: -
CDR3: CASSLGMNRPTANYGYTF
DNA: TGTGCCAGCAGCTTAGGTATGAACAGGCCGACTGCTAACTATGGCTACACCTTC

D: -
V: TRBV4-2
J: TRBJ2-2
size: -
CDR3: CASSQDRRGVTGELFF
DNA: TGTGCCAGCAGCCAAGATCGCAGAGGGGTCACCGGGGAGCTGTTTTTT

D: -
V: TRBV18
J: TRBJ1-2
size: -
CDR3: CASSPGTGIYGYTF
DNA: TGTGCCAGCTCACCCGGGACGGGGATCTATGGCTACACCTTC

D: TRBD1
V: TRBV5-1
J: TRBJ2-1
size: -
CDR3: CASSLVRDRGSNEQFF
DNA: TGCGCCAGCAGCTTGGTAAGGGACAGGGGTTCCAATGAGCAGTTCTTC